The clone carrying this TCR beta chain showed up many times. As yet, its antigen is unknown. The cDNA had a unique molecular identifier and a template-switch universal primer site. TCRdb used MiXCR to reprocess the 5' RACE reads, holding one entry per CDR3 protein. The sample carries roughly 710,000 distinct CDR3 sequences, approximately 6.1% recorded once. The record originates from a study of identical twins. Study-wide findings and caveats: Conclusions were based on cross-sectional statistical analysis, without following the same donors.

The specimen sequenced was naive T cells sorted from blood. The clonotype originates from a man aged 18-30 years in good health.

CDR3: CASSLVQGSDEQYF. The CDR3 DNA sequence: TGCGCCAGCAGCTTGGTCCAGGGCTCGGACGAGCAGTACTTC. The chain recombines TRBV5-1 with TRBJ2-7; D possibly corresponds to TRBD1 (5 bases). CDR1 and CDR2 (germline): SGHRS, YFSETQ. V was cut by 0 bases and J by 5 bases, with 12 bases left in between. The CDR3 has 14 residues.